The rows below give T cell receptor beta chains drawn from one sample of a study of cytomegalovirus exposure and HLA in healthy donors. The table came from immunoSEQ multiplex PCR; TCRdb's copy has only in-frame clones and leaves some out. The data hold about 120,000 clones, with around 89% observed a single time. Source material: PBMCs. These receptors were collected from a woman under 40 in good health and CMV-seropositive. CDR3s include the opening cysteine and the closing phenylalanine or tryptophan. The D gene is left open where the match is weak. Rows give clone size only sometimes, using once, few, many, or a class for an expanded clone.

clone_size	d_call	v_call	cdr3_length	j_call	cdr3_nt	cdr3_aa
NA	TRBD2	TRBV30	16	TRBJ2-1	TGTGCCTGGAGTGTGGCTAGCGGGGGGAACTACAATGAGCAGTTCTTC	CAWSVASGGNYNEQFF
once	NA	TRBV5-8	15	TRBJ1-1	TGTGCCAGCAGCTTGGGAGGAGGGGTTAACACTGAAGCTTTCTTT	CASSLGGGVNTEAFF
NA	NA	TRBV30	16	TRBJ1-1	TGTGCCTGGAGTGTACCCGGAAGCGGGGGGAACACTGAAGCTTTCTTT	CAWSVPGSGGNTEAFF
NA	NA	TRBV18	13	TRBJ2-5	TGTGCCAGCTCACCGGGCGTACAAGAGACCCAGTACTTC	CASSPGVQETQYF
NA	NA	TRBV7-6	15	TRBJ2-7	TGTGCCAGCAGCTTTTTAAAGGGAGTTAAGGACGAGCAGTACTTC	CASSFLKGVKDEQYF
once	TRBD2	TRBV13	17	TRBJ2-1	TGTGCCAGCAGCTCGGGACTAGCGGAAGGCTCCTACAATGAGCAGTTCTTC	CASSSGLAEGSYNEQFF
NA	NA	TRBV7-8	18	TRBJ2-6	TGTGCCAGCAGCCCAAGGTCAAGGGGGAAGGGTGGGGCCAACGTCCTGACTTTC	CASSPRSRGKGGANVLTF
NA	TRBD1	TRBV27	15	TRBJ2-7	TGTGCCAGCAGTTTAATTGGCCAGGGGGCAAGTGAGCAGTACTTC	CASSLIGQGASEQYF
NA	NA	TRBV11-2	13	TRBJ1-2	TGTGCCAGCAGCTTAGTCAGGGGCCATGGCTACACCTTC	CASSLVRGHGYTF
few	TRBD1	TRBV2	13	TRBJ1-1	TGTGCCAGCAGTTCAGGGGGCACCACTGAAGCTTTCTTT	CASSSGGTTEAFF
NA	NA	TRBV7-2	13	TRBJ1-2	TGTGCCAGCAGCGATACACCGTTCTATGGCTACACCTTC	CASSDTPFYGYTF
NA	TRBD2	TRBV11-1	15	TRBJ2-1	TGTGCCAGCAGCCTTAGCGGGAGGTGGTTTTCTGAGCAGTTCTTC	CASSLSGRWFSEQFF
many	TRBD1	TRBV10-1	12	TRBJ1-5	TGCGCCAGCAGTCAGGGGGCTAGGCCCCAGCATTTT	CASSQGARPQHF
NA	TRBD1	TRBV15	15	TRBJ2-7	TGTGCCACCAGCAGGGGGACAGGGGAAACCTACGAGCAGTACTTC	CATSRGTGETYEQYF
NA	TRBD1	TRBV9	15	TRBJ2-1	TGTGCCAGCAGCGGGACGGGACAGGGGGCAGGTGAGCAGTTCTTC	CASSGTGQGAGEQFF
NA	NA	TRBV5-1	14	TRBJ1-3	TGCGCCAGCAGCTTCGGGAGCTCTGGAAACACCATATATTTT	CASSFGSSGNTIYF
NA	NA	TRBV7-2	14	TRBJ2-7	TGTGCCAGCAGCTTATCCAGGGAAACGGGTGAGCAGTACTTC	CASSLSRETGEQYF
NA	TRBD2	TRBV5-4	15	TRBJ2-1	TGTGCCAGCAGCCGGGCTAGCGGGGGACTGGGTGAGCAGTTCTTC	CASSRASGGLGEQFF
NA	NA	TRBV7-9	13	TRBJ2-2	TGTGCCAGCAGCGCAGGGATTGGCGGGGAGCTGTTTTTT	CASSAGIGGELFF
NA	NA	TRBV4-3	15	TRBJ1-5	TGCGCCAGCAGCCCACAGGTCTATAGCAATCAGCCCCAGCATTTT	CASSPQVYSNQPQHF
NA	NA	TRBV9	16	TRBJ2-2	TGTGCCAGCAGCGGCCGCCGGGACAAGAACACCGGGGAGCTGTTTTTT	CASSGRRDKNTGELFF
NA	TRBD1	TRBV2	15	TRBJ2-7	TGTGCCAGCAGCGCCGGGACAGGGGGTAGACGTGCGCAGTACTTC	CASSAGTGGRRAQYF
NA	NA	TRBV6-5	13	TRBJ1-2	TGTGCCAGCACGTCAGGGGTCCCTCATGGCTACACCTTC	CASTSGVPHGYTF
NA	TRBD1	TRBV30	15	TRBJ2-1	TGTGCCTGGAGTGTACAGGGGTACGCCTACAATGAGCAGTTCTTC	CAWSVQGYAYNEQFF
NA	NA	TRBV15	13	TRBJ1-3	TGTGCCACCAGCACGACAGCTGGAAACACCATATATTTT	CATSTTAGNTIYF
once	TRBD1	TRBV4-2	15	TRBJ1-2	TGTGCCAGCAGCCAAGAGCTAGGGGGCCACTATGGCTACACCTTC	CASSQELGGHYGYTF
NA	TRBD1	TRBV27	17	TRBJ2-2	TGTGCCAGCAGTTTATCCCTTGGGCAGGGGGCAACCGGGGAGCTGTTTTTT	CASSLSLGQGATGELFF
once	NA	TRBV5-5	15	TRBJ2-5	TGTGCCAGCAGCTTGGGAGCGGGCAGCGTGCAGACCCAGTACTTC	CASSLGAGSVQTQYF
NA	TRBD1	TRBV7-2	18	TRBJ2-7	TGTGCCAGCAGCTTATGGCGGACAGGGGCCGGGGGCCTTTACGAGCAGTACTTC	CASSLWRTGAGGLYEQYF
NA	NA	TRBV13	15	TRBJ2-3	TGTGCCAGCAGCTCGACAGAGACTAGCACAGATACGCAGTATTTT	CASSSTETSTDTQYF
NA	TRBD1	TRBV28	16	TRBJ1-5	TGTGCCAGCAGCCCTCCAGGGGGGAGAAGCAATCAGCCCCAGCATTTT	CASSPPGGRSNQPQHF
NA	NA	TRBV29-1	17	TRBJ2-1	TGCAGCGTTTCTTTGTCTGCCCTGGACACCGTGCCTGATGAGCAGTTCTTC	CSVSLSALDTVPDEQFF
NA	NA	TRBV28	13	TRBJ2-7	TGTGCCAGCAGTTTTCAGGGTTATTACGAGCAGTACTTC	CASSFQGYYEQYF
NA	NA	TRBV28	13	TRBJ1-2	TGTGCCAGCAGTTTGGGCAGGGGAGATGGCTACACCTTC	CASSLGRGDGYTF
once	NA	TRBV30	13	TRBJ1-2	TGTGCCTCGAGTCGGGGTTGGGGCTATGGCTACACCTTC	CASSRGWGYGYTF
NA	NA	TRBV19	14	TRBJ1-4	TGTGCCAGTAGTGTCGGAGCAACTAATGAAAAACTGTTTTTT	CASSVGATNEKLFF
NA	NA	TRBV12-2	18	TRBJ1-6	TGTGCAAGTCGCCCAGGACCAGGGTATCCGATCTATAATTCACCCCTCCACTTT	CASRPGPGYPIYNSPLHF
NA	NA	TRBV19	16	TRBJ1-2	TGTGCCAGTAGCGCCCACAAAAGGGGAAGGGAGGTCGGCTACACCTTC	CASSAHKRGREVGYTF
few	NA	TRBV5-1	13	TRBJ2-6	TGCGCCAGCAGCGGAGGTGGAGCCAACGTCCTGACTTTC	CASSGGGANVLTF
NA	TRBD2	TRBV27	16	TRBJ2-1	TGTGCCAGCAGCTGGGGACTAGCGGCCTCCTACAATGAGCAGTTCTTC	CASSWGLAASYNEQFF
NA	NA	TRBV27	17	TRBJ2-7	TGTGCCAGCAGTTTATCTTACGACCGCTGGGCAGCCTACGAGCAGTACTTC	CASSLSYDRWAAYEQYF
NA	NA	TRBV7-9	15	TRBJ1-1	TGTGCCAGCAGCTCCAGCAGACAGCGCCAGACTGAAGCTTTCTTT	CASSSSRQRQTEAFF
NA	NA	TRBV29-1	11	TRBJ2-1	TGCAGCGTCGGTGCGGGCGTTGAGCAGTTCTTC	CSVGAGVEQFF
NA	TRBD1	TRBV5-1	15	TRBJ1-3	TGCGCCAGCAGCAAACAGGGGAGTAGTGGAAACACCATATATTTT	CASSKQGSSGNTIYF
NA	TRBD1	TRBV10-3	13	TRBJ1-4	TGTGCCATCAGTGTGGACAGGGCTGAAAAACTGTTTTTT	CAISVDRAEKLFF
NA	TRBD2	TRBV5-1	17	TRBJ2-1	TGCGCCAGCAGCTTGGCCCAAAGCGGGAGTTCCTACAATGAGCAGTTCTTC	CASSLAQSGSSYNEQFF
NA	NA	TRBV7-2	13	TRBJ2-5	TGTGCCAGCAGCTTACTAGAACTCGGGACCCAGTACTTC	CASSLLELGTQYF
NA	TRBD1	TRBV11-2	16	TRBJ2-7	TGTGCCAGCAGCTCTGGACAGGGGGCGAGAAGAAACGAGCAGTACTTC	CASSSGQGARRNEQYF
NA	NA	TRBV19	16	TRBJ1-2	TGTGCCAGTAGAGCGGGTTACGCAAGAGCTAACTATGGCTACACCTTC	CASRAGYARANYGYTF
NA	NA	TRBV7-3	14	TRBJ1-6	TGTGCCAGCAGCTTGAGCTCCTATAATTCACCCCTCCACTTT	CASSLSSYNSPLHF
few	TRBD1	TRBV4-1	13	TRBJ2-7	TGCGCCAGCAGCCACCTGACAGGGAACGAGCAGTACTTC	CASSHLTGNEQYF
NA	TRBD1	TRBV7-9	16	TRBJ1-5	TGTGCCAGCAGCTTAGCGGGGACAGGGGGCAATCAGCCCCAGCATTTT	CASSLAGTGGNQPQHF
few	TRBD1	TRBV7-2	14	TRBJ2-4	TGTGCCAGCAGCGCGGGACAGGGCCATAACATTCAGTACTTC	CASSAGQGHNIQYF
few	NA	TRBV9	14	TRBJ1-2	TGTGCCAGCAGCGTAGACAGGGATGCCTATGGCTACACCTTC	CASSVDRDAYGYTF
NA	NA	TRBV4-2	16	TRBJ2-7	TGTGCCAGCAGCCAAGACAGGAACAGGGACCCCTACGAGCAGTACTTC	CASSQDRNRDPYEQYF
NA	NA	TRBV20-1	11	TRBJ1-4	TGCAGTGCTCATAGCTCGGTTAAACTGTTTTTT	CSAHSSVKLFF
NA	NA	TRBV9	15	TRBJ1-5	TGTGCCAGCAGCGCCGGACAAAATAGCAATCAGCCCCAGCATTTT	CASSAGQNSNQPQHF